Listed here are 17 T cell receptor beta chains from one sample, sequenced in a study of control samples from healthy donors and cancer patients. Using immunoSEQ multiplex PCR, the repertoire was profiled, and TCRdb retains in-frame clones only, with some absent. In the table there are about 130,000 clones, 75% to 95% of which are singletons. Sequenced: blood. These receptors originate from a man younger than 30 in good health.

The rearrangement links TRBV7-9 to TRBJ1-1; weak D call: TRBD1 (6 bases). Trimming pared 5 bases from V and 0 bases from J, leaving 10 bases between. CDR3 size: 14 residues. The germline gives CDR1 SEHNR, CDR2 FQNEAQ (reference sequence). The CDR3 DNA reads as TGTGCCAGCAGCCTACAGGGATTGAACACTGAAGCTTTCTTT. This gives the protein CASSLQGLNTEAFF.

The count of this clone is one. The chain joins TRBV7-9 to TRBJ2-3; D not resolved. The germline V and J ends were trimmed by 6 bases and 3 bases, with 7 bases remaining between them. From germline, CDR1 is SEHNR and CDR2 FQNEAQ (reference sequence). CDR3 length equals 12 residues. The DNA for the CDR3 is TGTGCCAGCAGTAGACCAACAGATACGCAGTATTTT. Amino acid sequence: CASSRPTDTQYF.

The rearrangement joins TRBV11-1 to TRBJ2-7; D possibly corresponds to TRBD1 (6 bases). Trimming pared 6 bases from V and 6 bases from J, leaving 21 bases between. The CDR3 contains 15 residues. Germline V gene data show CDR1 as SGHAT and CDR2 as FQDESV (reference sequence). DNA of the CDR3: TGTGCCAGCAGTCCCTGGACAGCCGGGGTGCGCGAGCAGTACTTC. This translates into CASSPWTAGVREQYF.

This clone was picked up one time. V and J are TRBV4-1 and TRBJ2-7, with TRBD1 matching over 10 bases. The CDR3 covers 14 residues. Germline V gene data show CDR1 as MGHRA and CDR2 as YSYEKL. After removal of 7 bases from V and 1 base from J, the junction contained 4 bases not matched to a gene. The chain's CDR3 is CASMPDRGSYEQYF. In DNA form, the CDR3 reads TGCGCCAGCATGCCGGACAGGGGGTCCTACGAGCAGTACTTC.

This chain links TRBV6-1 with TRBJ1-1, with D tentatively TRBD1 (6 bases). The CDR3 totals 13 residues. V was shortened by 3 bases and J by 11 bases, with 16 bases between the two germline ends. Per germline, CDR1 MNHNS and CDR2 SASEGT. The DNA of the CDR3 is TGTGCCAGCAGTGACCTACAGGGAATTGGCGCTTTCTTT. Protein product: CASSDLQGIGAFF.

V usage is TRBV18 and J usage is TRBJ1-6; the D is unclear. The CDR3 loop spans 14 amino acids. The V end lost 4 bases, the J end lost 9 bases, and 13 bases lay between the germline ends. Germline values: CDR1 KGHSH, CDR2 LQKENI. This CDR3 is CASSLGGGLSPLHF. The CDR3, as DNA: TGTGCCAGCTCACTGGGTGGAGGGCTTTCACCCCTCCACTTT.

CDR3 sequence (DNA): TGTGCCAGCAGCCCGGGGTTGAACACTGAAGCTTTCTTT. Translation gives CASSPGLNTEAFF. The V call is TRBV12-3 or TRBV12-4, the J call TRBJ1-1; D not certain. The CDR3 consists of 13 residues. The V end was cut by 6 bases, the J end by 0 bases, with 8 bases between.

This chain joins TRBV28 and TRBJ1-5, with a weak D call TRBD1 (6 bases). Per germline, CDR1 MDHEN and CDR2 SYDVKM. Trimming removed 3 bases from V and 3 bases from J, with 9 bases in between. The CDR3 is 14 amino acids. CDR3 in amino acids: CASSFQGPNQPQHF. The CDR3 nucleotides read TGTGCCAGCAGTTTTCAGGGGCCCAATCAGCCCCAGCATTTT. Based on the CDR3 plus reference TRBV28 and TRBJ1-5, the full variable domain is DVKVTQSSRYLVKRTGEKVFLECVQDMDHENMFWYRQDPGLGLRLIYFSYDVKMKEKGDIPEGYSVSREKKERFSLILESASTNQTSMYLCASSFQGPNQPQHFGDGTRLSIL.

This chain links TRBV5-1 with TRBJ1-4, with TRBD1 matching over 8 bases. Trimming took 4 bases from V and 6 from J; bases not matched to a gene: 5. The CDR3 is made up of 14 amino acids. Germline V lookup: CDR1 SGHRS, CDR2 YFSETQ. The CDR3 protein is CASSGGTGHEKLFF. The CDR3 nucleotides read TGCGCCAGCAGCGGCGGGACAGGCCATGAAAAACTGTTTTTT.

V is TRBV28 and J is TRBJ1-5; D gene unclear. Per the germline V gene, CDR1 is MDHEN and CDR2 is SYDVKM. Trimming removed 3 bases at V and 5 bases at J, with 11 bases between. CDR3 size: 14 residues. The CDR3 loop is CASSFGQEYQPQHF. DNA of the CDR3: TGTGCCAGCAGTTTCGGGCAGGAATATCAGCCCCAGCATTTT.

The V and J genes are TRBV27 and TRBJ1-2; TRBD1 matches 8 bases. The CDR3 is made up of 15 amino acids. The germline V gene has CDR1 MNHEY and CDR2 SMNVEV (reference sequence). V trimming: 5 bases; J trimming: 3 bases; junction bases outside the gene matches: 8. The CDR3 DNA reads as TGTGCCAGCAGTGAGACAGGGGTCAAAGACTATGGCTACACCTTC. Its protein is CASSETGVKDYGYTF.

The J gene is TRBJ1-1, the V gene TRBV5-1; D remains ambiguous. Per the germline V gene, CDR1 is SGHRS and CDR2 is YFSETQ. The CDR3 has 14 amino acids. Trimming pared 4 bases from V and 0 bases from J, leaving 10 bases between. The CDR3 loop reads CASSVQSMNTEAFF. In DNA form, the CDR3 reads TGCGCCAGCAGCGTGCAGAGCATGAACACTGAAGCTTTCTTT. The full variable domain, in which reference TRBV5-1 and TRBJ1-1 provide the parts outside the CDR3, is KAGVTQTPRYLIKTRGQQVTLSCSPISGHRSVSWYQQTPGQGLQFLFEYFSETQRNKGNFPGRFSGRQFSNSRSEMNVSTLELGDSALYLCASSVQSMNTEAFFGQGTRLTVV.

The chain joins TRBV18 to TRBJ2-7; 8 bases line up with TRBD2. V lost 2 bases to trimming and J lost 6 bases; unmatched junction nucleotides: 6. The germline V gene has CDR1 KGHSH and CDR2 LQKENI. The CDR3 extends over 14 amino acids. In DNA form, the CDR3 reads TGTGCCAGCTCACCAAACGCGGGGGGCGTCGAGCAGTACTTC. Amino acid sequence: CASSPNAGGVEQYF.

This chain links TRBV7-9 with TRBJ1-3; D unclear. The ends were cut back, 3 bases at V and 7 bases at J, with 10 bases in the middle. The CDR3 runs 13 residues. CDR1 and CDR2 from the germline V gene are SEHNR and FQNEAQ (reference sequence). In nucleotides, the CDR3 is TGTGCCAGCAGCTTTCAAGGCTCCAACACCATATATTTT. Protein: CASSFQGSNTIYF.

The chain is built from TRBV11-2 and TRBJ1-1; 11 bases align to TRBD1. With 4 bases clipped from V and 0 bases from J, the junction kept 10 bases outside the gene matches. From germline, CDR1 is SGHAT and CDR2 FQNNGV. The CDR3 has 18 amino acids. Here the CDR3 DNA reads TGTGCCAGCAGCTCCGCCCGGGACAGGGGGAGGATGAACACTGAAGCTTTCTTT. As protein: CASSSARDRGRMNTEAFF. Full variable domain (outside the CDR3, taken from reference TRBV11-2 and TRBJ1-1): EAGVAQSPRYKIIEKRQSVAFWCNPISGHATLYWYQQILGQGPKLLIQFQNNGVVDDSQLPKDRFSAERLKGVDSTLKIQPAKLEDSAVYLCASSSARDRGRMNTEAFFGQGTRLTVV.

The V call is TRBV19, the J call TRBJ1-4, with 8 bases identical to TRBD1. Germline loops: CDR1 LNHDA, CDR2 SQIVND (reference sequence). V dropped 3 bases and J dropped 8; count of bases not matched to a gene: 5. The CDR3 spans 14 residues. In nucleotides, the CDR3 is TGTGCCAGTAGTATCGACAGGGGAGGCGAAAAACTGTTTTTT. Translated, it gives CASSIDRGGEKLFF. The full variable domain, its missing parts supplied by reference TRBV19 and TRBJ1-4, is DGGITQSPKYLFRKEGQNVTLSCEQNLNHDAMYWYRQDPGQGLRLIYYSQIVNDFQKGDIAEGYSVSREKKESFPLTVTSAQKNPTAFYLCASSIDRGGEKLFFGSGTQLSVL.

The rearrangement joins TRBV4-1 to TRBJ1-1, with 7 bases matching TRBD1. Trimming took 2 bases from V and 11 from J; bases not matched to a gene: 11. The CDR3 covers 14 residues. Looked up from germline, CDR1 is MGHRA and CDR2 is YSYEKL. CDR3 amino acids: CASSQPRQGGRAFF. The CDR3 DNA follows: TGCGCCAGCAGCCAACCAAGACAGGGTGGGAGGGCTTTCTTT.